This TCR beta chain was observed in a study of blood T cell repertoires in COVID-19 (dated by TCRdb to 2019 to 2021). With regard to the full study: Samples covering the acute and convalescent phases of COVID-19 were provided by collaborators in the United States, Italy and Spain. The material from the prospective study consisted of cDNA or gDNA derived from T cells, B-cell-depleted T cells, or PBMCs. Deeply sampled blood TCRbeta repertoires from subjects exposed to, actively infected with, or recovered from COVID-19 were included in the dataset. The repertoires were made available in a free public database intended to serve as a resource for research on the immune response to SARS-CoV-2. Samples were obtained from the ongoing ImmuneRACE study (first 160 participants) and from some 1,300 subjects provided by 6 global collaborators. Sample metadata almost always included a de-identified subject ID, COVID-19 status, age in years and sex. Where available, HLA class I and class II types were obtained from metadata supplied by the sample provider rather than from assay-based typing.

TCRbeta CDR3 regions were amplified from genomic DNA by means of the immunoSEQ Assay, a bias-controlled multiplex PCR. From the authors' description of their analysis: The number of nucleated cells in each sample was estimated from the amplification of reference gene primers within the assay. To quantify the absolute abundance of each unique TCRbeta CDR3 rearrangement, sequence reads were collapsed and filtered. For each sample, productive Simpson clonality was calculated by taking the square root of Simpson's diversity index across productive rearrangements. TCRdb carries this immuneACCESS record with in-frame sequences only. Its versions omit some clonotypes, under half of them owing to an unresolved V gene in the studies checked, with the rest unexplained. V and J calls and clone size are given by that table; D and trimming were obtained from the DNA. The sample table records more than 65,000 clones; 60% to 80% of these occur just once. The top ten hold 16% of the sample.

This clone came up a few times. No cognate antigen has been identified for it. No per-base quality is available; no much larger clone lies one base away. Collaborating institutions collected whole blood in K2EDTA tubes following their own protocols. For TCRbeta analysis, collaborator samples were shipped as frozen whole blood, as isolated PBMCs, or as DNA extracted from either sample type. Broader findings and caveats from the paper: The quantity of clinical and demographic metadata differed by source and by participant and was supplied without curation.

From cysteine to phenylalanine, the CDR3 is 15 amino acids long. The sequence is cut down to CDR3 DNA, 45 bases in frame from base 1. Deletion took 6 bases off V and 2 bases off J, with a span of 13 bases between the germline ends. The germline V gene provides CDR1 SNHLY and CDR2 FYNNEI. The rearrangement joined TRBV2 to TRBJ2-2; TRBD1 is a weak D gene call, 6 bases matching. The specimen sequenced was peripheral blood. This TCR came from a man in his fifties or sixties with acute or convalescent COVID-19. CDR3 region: CASREQDRNTGELFF. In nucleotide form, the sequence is TGTGCCAGCAGGGAACAGGACAGAAACACCGGGGAGCTGTTTTTT.